One sample yielded the 23 T cell receptor beta chains listed below, sequenced in a study of cytomegalovirus exposure and HLA in healthy donors. 60 Vbeta and 13 Jbeta primers were used in PCR. The repertoire was sequenced with immunoSEQ multiplex PCR; TCRdb's copy has only in-frame clones and lacks some. The sample data list around 210,000 clones. The sequenced sample consisted of PBMCs. Receptor source: a woman aged 25 to 39 in good health and CMV-seropositive.

The chain couples TRBV10-1 to TRBJ2-3, with 7 bases aligning to TRBD1. CDR3 length: 15 amino acids. Germline CDR1 reads WNHNN; CDR2 reads SYGVQD (reference sequence). Losses at the gene ends were 6 bases for V and 1 base for J; bases not matched to a gene: 7. CDR3 in DNA: TGCGCCAGCAGCAAAGGGGACAGCCGCACAGATACGCAGTATTTT. Translating it yields CASSKGDSRTDTQYF.

The chain joins TRBV28 to TRBJ2-2; 10 bases are a match to TRBD1. From germline, CDR1 is MDHEN and CDR2 SYDVKM. This CDR3 has 15 residues. The junction had 2 bases not matched to a gene; V was cut back by 2 bases and J by 5 bases. The CDR3 here is CASSLGDRGTGELFF. The DNA of the CDR3 is TGTGCCAGCAGTTTAGGGGACAGGGGAACCGGGGAGCTGTTTTTT.

V usage is TRBV7-2 and J usage is TRBJ2-5; 11 positions agree with TRBD1. The J segment lost 4 bases and the V segment lost 1 base, leaving 5 bases of the junction unmatched. The CDR3 loop spans 16 amino acids. CDR1 and CDR2 (germline): SGHTA, FQGNSA. CDR3 in amino acids: CASSLVLGQGGETQYF. The CDR3 region has the DNA TGTGCCAGCAGCTTAGTTCTGGGACAGGGGGGAGAGACCCAGTACTTC.

The rearrangement joins TRBV7-8 to TRBJ2-4; D remains ambiguous. The CDR3 has 14 residues. The germline V gene has CDR1 SGHVS and CDR2 FQNEAQ. The ends were cut back, 2 bases at V and 2 bases at J, with 7 bases in the middle. CDR3 sequence reads: CASSLLDSKNIQYF. For the CDR3, the DNA is TGTGCCAGCAGCTTACTAGATTCCAAAAACATTCAGTACTTC.

The V call is TRBV11-2, the J call TRBJ2-7; TRBD2 agrees at 9 bases. With V trimmed by 1 base and J by 2 bases, 9 bases remained unmatched. Germline V gene data show CDR1 as SGHAT and CDR2 as FQNNGV. There are 17 residues in the CDR3. Written as DNA, the CDR3 is TGTGCCAGCAGCTTAGTAGGAATGCGGGGGGGACCCTACGAGCAGTACTTC. Translated: CASSLVGMRGGPYEQYF.

The chain recombines TRBV19 with TRBJ2-5, with D possibly matching TRBD1 (5 bases). The CDR3 consists of 13 residues. Trimming shortened V by 5 bases and J by 5 bases, and 12 bases separated the two germline ends. Germline V gene lookup returns CDR1 LNHDA and CDR2 SQIVND (reference sequence). The CDR3 loop is CASSVQGFETQYF. The CDR3 DNA is TGTGCCAGTAGTGTTCAGGGCTTCGAGACCCAGTACTTC.

Regarding this clone: Other DNA sequences in this specimen translate into the identical CDR3. CDR3 in DNA: TGTGCCAGTAGCATCTCCACTCAAGAGACCCAGTACTTC. Its translation is CASSISTQETQYF. This chain connects TRBV19 to TRBJ2-5, with D unclear. Looked up from germline, CDR1 is LNHDA and CDR2 is SQIVND (reference sequence). CDR3 length: 13 amino acids. The V and J ends lost 6 bases and 2 bases respectively, with 10 bases between them. Supplemented by reference TRBV19 and TRBJ2-5, the full variable domain reads DGGITQSPKYLFRKEGQNVTLSCEQNLNHDAMYWYRQDPGQGLRLIYYSQIVNDFQKGDIAEGYSVSREKKESFPLTVTSAQKNPTAFYLCASSISTQETQYFGPGTRLLVL.

The chain couples TRBV28 to TRBJ2-5, with 9 bases identical to TRBD1. The DNA matches TRBJ2-7 better at its end, which makes the J call doubtful. CDR1 and CDR2 from the germline V gene are MDHEN and SYDVKM. The CDR3 loop spans 13 amino acids. The CDR3 loop reads CASTGQGPYEQYF. In nucleotides, the CDR3 is TGTGCCAGTACGGGACAGGGTCCCTACGAGCAGTACTTC.

The chain combines TRBV28 with TRBJ1-3; TRBD1 agrees at 7 bases. J lost 4 bases, V lost 5 bases, and 5 bases had no gene match. The length of the CDR3 is 14 residues. The germline gives CDR1 MDHEN, CDR2 SYDVKM. The CDR3 is CASSRGTAGNTIYF. The DNA of the CDR3 is TGTGCCAGCAGTCGAGGGACAGCCGGAAACACCATATATTTT.

This chain uses TRBV19 with TRBJ2-3; D ambiguous. The ends were cut back, 8 bases at V and 6 bases at J, with 24 bases in the middle. This CDR3 region has 16 residues. Germline assignment: CDR1 LNHDA and CDR2 SQIVND (reference sequence). The CDR3 is CASSDGSRRVADTQYF. Written as DNA, the CDR3 is TGTGCCAGTTCGGATGGGTCTAGGCGTGTCGCGGATACGCAGTATTTT.

This chain joins TRBV7-2 and TRBJ1-1; 9 nucleotides agree with TRBD1. In germline, CDR1 is SGHTA, CDR2 FQGNSA. The CDR3 has 13 residues. Trimming at V came to 5 bases and at J to 8 bases, leaving 6 bases not matched to a gene. The CDR3 region is CASSPGQGSEAFF. For the CDR3, the DNA is TGTGCCAGCAGCCCTGGACAGGGGAGCGAAGCTTTCTTT.

The chain is built from TRBV6-6 and TRBJ2-7, with 8 bases identical to TRBD1. Germline lookup yields CDR1 MNHNY and CDR2 SVGAGI (reference sequence). The CDR3 runs 15 residues. Trimming removed 0 bases from V and 3 bases from J; junction bases left unmatched: 4. CDR3 sequence (DNA): TGTGCCAGCAGTTACTCTTCAGGGGGCTACTACGAGCAGTACTTC. Residues: CASSYSSGGYYEQYF.

The genes are TRBV5-5 and TRBJ1-1; unclear D gene. The CDR3 is made up of 15 amino acids. Germline CDR1 SGHKS, CDR2 YYEKEE (reference sequence). Trimming took 5 bases from V and 3 from J, leaving 17 bases between them. Here the CDR3 DNA reads TGTGCCAGCAGTCCGGACCTACGAGGGTACACTGAAGCTTTCTTT. Its translation is CASSPDLRGYTEAFF.

The gene calls are TRBV5-1 and TRBJ2-1; 7 bases line up with TRBD2. V lost 3 bases, J lost 3 bases, and 9 bases stayed unmatched. This CDR3 is built from 16 residues. Germline V gene sequence: CDR1 SGHRS, CDR2 YFSETQ. CDR3 in DNA: TGCGCCAGCAGCTCAACCCCGGGACTACGCTACAATGAGCAGTTCTTC. It codes for CASSSTPGLRYNEQFF.

The chain joins TRBV10-3 to TRBJ1-1, with a possible D match to TRBD1 (6 bases). V shed 2 bases and J shed 11 bases, with 21 bases lying between them. This CDR3 comprises 15 residues. Germline loops: CDR1 ENHRY, CDR2 SYGVKD. The CDR3 here is CAISETGGGLLPAFF. As DNA, the CDR3 is TGTGCCATCAGTGAGACGGGGGGCGGGCTGTTGCCCGCTTTCTTT.

The rearrangement joins TRBV5-6 to TRBJ1-1; D unclear. Trimming removed 3 bases from V and 4 bases from J, with 13 bases in between. The CDR3 consists of 14 residues. Germline CDR1 is SGHDT and CDR2 is YYEEEE. This CDR3 reads CASSSSRTFTEAFF. The CDR3 bases are TGTGCCAGCAGCTCCTCACGGACTTTCACTGAAGCTTTCTTT. Using reference TRBV5-6 and TRBJ1-1 for the parts outside the CDR3, the full variable domain is DAGVTQSPTHLIKTRGQQVTLRCSPKSGHDTVSWYQQALGQGPQFIFQYYEEEERQRGNFPDRFSGHQFPNYSSELNVNALLLGDSALYLCASSSSRTFTEAFFGQGTRLTVV.

This rearrangement joins TRBV5-1 to TRBJ2-5; 8 bases are shared with TRBD1. Near its end, the DNA agrees better with TRBJ2-7, so the J call may be wrong. Per germline, CDR1 SGHRS and CDR2 YFSETQ. The CDR3 length is 14 residues. The CDR3 here is CASSRQGATYEQYF. CDR3 DNA sequence: TGCGCCAGCAGCCGGCAGGGGGCCACCTACGAGCAGTACTTC.

The CDR3 spells CASSLGAGTNYGYTF. CDR3 bases: TGTGCCAGCAGCTTGGGGGCAGGGACAAACTATGGCTACACCTTC. The chain recombines TRBV5-4 with TRBJ1-2, with a tentative D call TRBD1 (6 bases). The CDR3 runs 15 residues. The V end lost 0 bases, the J end lost 2 bases, and 11 bases lay between the germline ends. From germline, CDR1 is SGHNT and CDR2 YYREEE (reference sequence).

The genes are TRBV4-1 and TRBJ2-2, with 7 bases identical to TRBD1. This CDR3 contains 17 residues. CDR1 is MGHRA, CDR2 YSYEKL, per germline. V trimming: 4 bases; J trimming: 0 bases; junction bases outside the gene matches: 8. The CDR3 spells CASSRATGPANTGELFF. CDR3 sequence (DNA): TGCGCCAGCAGCCGAGCGACAGGGCCCGCGAACACCGGGGAGCTGTTTTTT.

On this clone itself: The sample carries other DNA sequences with the same CDR3. This chain joins TRBV18 and TRBJ2-7; 9 bases are shared with TRBD1. V was clipped by 3 bases and J by 1 base; unmatched bases: 1. This CDR3 spans 14 amino acids. Per the germline V gene, CDR1 is KGHSH and CDR2 is LQKENI. CDR3 residues: CASSPGTGSYEQYF. The CDR3 bases are TGTGCCAGCTCACCCGGGACAGGGTCCTACGAGCAGTACTTC.

The chain links TRBV6-5 to TRBJ1-1; D ambiguous. The CDR3 length is 13 residues. Germline CDR1 and CDR2: MNHEY and SVGAGI. Trimming stripped 2 bases from V and 7 bases from J, with 11 bases between. The CDR3 spells CASSYEPTGEAFF. The CDR3 bases are TGTGCCAGCAGTTACGAACCTACCGGTGAAGCTTTCTTT.

The chain uses TRBV14 and TRBJ1-4; D is unresolved. The CDR3 consists of 15 residues. The ends were cut back, 1 base at V and 1 base at J, with 7 bases in the middle. Looked up from germline, CDR1 is SGHDN and CDR2 is FVKESK. The CDR3 is CASSQVGGTNEKLFF. DNA of the CDR3: TGTGCCAGCAGCCAAGTCGGAGGAACTAATGAAAAACTGTTTTTT.

The chain joins TRBV6-1 to TRBJ1-1; D is ambiguous. Germline CDR1 reads MNHNS; CDR2 reads SASEGT. The CDR3 extends over 12 amino acids. Trimming shortened V by 5 bases and J by 5 bases, and 9 bases separated the two germline ends. The CDR3 region is CASSPYRTEAFF. The CDR3 DNA reads as TGTGCCAGCAGTCCCTACAGAACTGAAGCTTTCTTT.